The subject of this entry is one TCR beta chain. Its antigen is currently unknown. The V segment lost 5 bases and the J segment 3 bases; nucleotides outside the gene matches: 7. Germline V CDR1 and CDR2: SGHTA, FQGNSA. The CDR3 covers 15 residues. TCRB transcripts that were expressed got sequenced, as all of the isolated RNA had been reverse transcribed. Assay used: immunoSEQ multiplex PCR; TCRdb lists only in-frame clones, some missing. The sample contains a few hundred thousand clones, 16% of which appear only once. The data derive from a study of beta chain features in type 1 diabetes. Study conclusions and caveats: There was a moderate but significant shortening of TCRB CDR3s in all four CD4+ subsets of Type 1 diabetes patients.

This sequence joins TRBV7-2 and TRBJ2-3, with 8 bases identical to TRBD1. The sample taken for sequencing was naive CD4+ T cells from blood. This clonotype originated in a man in his thirties or forties with type 1 diabetes. The CDR3 DNA sequence: TGTGCCAGCAGCCTAAACGGACAGGGAACAGATACGCAGTATTTT. Translation gives CASSLNGQGTDTQYF.